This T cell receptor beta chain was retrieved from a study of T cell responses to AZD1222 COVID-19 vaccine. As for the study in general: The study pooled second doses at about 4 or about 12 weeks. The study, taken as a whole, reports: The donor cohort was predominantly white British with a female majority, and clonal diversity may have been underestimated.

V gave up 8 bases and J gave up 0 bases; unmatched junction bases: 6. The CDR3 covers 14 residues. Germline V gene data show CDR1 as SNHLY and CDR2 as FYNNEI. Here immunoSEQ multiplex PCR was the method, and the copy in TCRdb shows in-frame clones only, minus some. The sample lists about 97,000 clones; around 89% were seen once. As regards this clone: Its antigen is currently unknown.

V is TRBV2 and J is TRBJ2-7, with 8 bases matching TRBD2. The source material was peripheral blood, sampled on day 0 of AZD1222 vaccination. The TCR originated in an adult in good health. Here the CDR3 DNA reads TGTGCCAGCCGGCGGGGGGATCCCTCCTACGAGCAGTACTTC. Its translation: CASRRGDPSYEQYF.